This T cell receptor (beta chain) was observed in a study of T cell responses to AZD1222 COVID-19 vaccine. On the study more broadly: Both about-4-week and about-12-week second-dose recipients were combined. Study-level points and caveats: Donors were chiefly white British, with a greater number of females, and clonal diversity was perhaps underestimated.

This clone was counted only a few times. Its target is not known. The CDR3 totals 17 residues. Trimming removed 4 bases from V and 4 bases from J; junction bases left unmatched: 16. Germline CDR1 SGHDN, CDR2 FVKESK. Sequencing was performed with immunoSEQ multiplex PCR; in TCRdb, only in-frame clones are kept and a portion is missing. Here the sample spans 90,000 or so clones, 89% being singletons. This chain links TRBV14 with TRBJ2-7, with 7 bases that match TRBD2. The TCR comes from an adult in good health. The sequenced sample was peripheral blood, obtained on day 0 of AZD1222 vaccination. CDR3 sequence: CASSRGWGSGDGYEQYF. The CDR3 bases are TGTGCCAGCAGCCGGGGATGGGGCAGCGGGGACGGGTACGAGCAGTACTTC.